This record looks at one TCR beta chain sequence and its context. This clone was seen a handful of times. Its antigen remains undetermined. No per-base quality is available; no much larger clone lies one base away. V has 0 bases trimmed and J has 12 bases trimmed; junction bases matching no gene number 11. Per the germline V gene (reference sequence), LNHNV is the CDR1 and YYDKDF is the CDR2. There are 17 amino acids in the CDR3, from cysteine to phenylalanine inclusive. Only the CDR3 DNA is retained, 51 bases long and in frame from the first base. The immunoSEQ Assay, a bias-controlled multiplex PCR, was used to amplify TCRbeta CDR3 regions from genomic DNA. In the original analysis: Nucleated cell counts per sample were estimated from amplification of reference gene primers within the assay. To quantify the absolute abundance of each unique TCRbeta CDR3 rearrangement, sequence reads were collapsed and filtered. For each sample, productive Simpson clonality was calculated as the square root of Simpson's diversity index across productive rearrangements. As stored in TCRdb, this immuneACCESS dataset retains in-frame rearrangements with V and J assigned. A fraction of the clones does not appear; measured against another copy, unresolved V genes explain less than half of the discrepancy, and the remainder lacks a known reason. V and J calls and clone size are copied from that table; D and trimming were computed from the DNA. The sample has nearly 60,000 clones on record, about 84% of them singletons. Roughly 4.7% of the sample is held by the ten biggest clonotypes.

The data were taken from a study of blood T cell repertoires in COVID-19 (dated by TCRdb to the early 2020s). At the level of the whole study: The collaborator samples originated in the United States, Italy and Spain and spanned the acute and convalescent phases of COVID-19. The prospective study material was composed of cDNA or gDNA derived from T cells, B-cell-depleted T cells, or PBMCs. Deeply sampled blood TCRbeta repertoires from subjects exposed to, actively infected with, or recovered from COVID-19 were included in the dataset. The repertoires were released in a freely available public database intended as a resource for research on the immune response to SARS-CoV-2. The samples were drawn from the first 160 participants of the ongoing ImmuneRACE study and from 950 to 1,500 subjects provided by 6 global collaborators. Nearly every sample came with metadata listing a de-identified subject ID, COVID-19 status, age in years and sex. Where HLA class I and class II types were available, the types were taken from metadata supplied by the sample provider, not from assay-based typing.

Whole blood was collected in K2EDTA tubes by collaborating institutions according to the institutions' own protocols. For TCRbeta analysis, collaborators shipped samples as frozen whole blood, isolated PBMCs, or DNA extracted from either of those sample types. Study-wide findings and limitations: The quantity of clinical and demographic metadata differed by source and by participant and was supplied without curation.

The chain couples TRBV15 to TRBJ2-1; 13 central nucleotides agree with TRBD2. The source material was peripheral blood. This TCR derives from a man aged 35 to 55 with active COVID-19. The CDR3 protein: CATSRDLGTSGTSRQFF. The nucleotides are TGTGCCACCAGCAGAGATCTCGGGACTAGCGGGACTTCCCGGCAGTTCTTC.